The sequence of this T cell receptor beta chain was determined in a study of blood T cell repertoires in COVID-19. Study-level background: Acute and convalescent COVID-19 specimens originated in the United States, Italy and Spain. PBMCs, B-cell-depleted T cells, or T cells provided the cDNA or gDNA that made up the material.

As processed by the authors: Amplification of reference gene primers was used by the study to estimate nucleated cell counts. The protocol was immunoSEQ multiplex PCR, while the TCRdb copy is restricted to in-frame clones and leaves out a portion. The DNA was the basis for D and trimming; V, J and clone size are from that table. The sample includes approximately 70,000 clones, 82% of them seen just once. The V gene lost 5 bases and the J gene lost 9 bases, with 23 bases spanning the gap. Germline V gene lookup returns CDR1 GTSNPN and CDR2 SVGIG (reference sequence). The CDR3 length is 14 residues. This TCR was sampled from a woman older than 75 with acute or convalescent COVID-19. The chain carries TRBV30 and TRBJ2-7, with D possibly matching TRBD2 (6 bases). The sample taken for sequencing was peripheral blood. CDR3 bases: TGTGCCTGGTCCCCGGCGGGACGGCCGTTTAGGCAGTACTTC. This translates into CAWSPAGRPFRQYF.